The entry below describes one T cell receptor beta chain. Antigen unknown. This entry belongs to a study of radiotherapy plus CTLA-4 blockade in lung cancer. The trim removed 1 base at V and 6 bases at J, leaving 6 bases unmatched. The CDR3 totals 16 residues. CDR1 is SEHNR and CDR2 is FQNEAQ in the germline V gene (reference sequence). TCRdb's table, derived via immunoSEQ multiplex PCR, lists solely in-frame clones and lacks some. The sample carries 60,000 to 70,000 clones, 79% recorded once. Study outcomes and limitations: Radiotherapy with ipilimumab was followed by blood expansion of tumor-derived clones.

The TCR originated in a human donor with non-small cell lung cancer who had a complete response to radiotherapy plus ipilimumab. The chain links TRBV7-9 to TRBJ2-2; 9 nucleotides align to TRBD2. The source was peripheral blood, collected from a patient treated with radiotherapy plus ipilimumab. CDR3 nucleotides: TGTGCCAGCAGCTTAGACGGCGGGAGGGCCGCCGGGGAGCTGTTTTTT. Encoded protein: CASSLDGGRAAGELFF.